This TCR beta chain was sequenced during a study of molecular identifiers for immune sequencing clone quantification (dated 2018 in TCRdb). Regarding the complete study: In a replicate experiment, RNA from around 18,000 or 91,000 naive CD8 T cells was split into five aliquots, four of which were sequenced. This methods study used CD8 T cells to benchmark TCR RNA copy counting and molecular-identifier clustering-based TCR repertoire sequencing (MIDCIRS).

CDR1 and CDR2 were assigned from the germline V gene as SGHAT and FQNNGV. V is shortened by 2 bases, J by 7 bases, and the region joining them spans 15 bases. The CDR3 contains 15 residues, cysteine and phenylalanine counted. Only CDR3 DNA is held: 45 bases, read in frame from base 1. Libraries of naive CD8 T cells were built from anywhere between roughly 17,000 and 1,100,000 sorted cells, with 10%, 30% or 50% of the purified RNA used. On a BD FACSAria II, naive CD8 T cells were FACS-sorted as CD8+CD4-CCR7+CD45RA+ and collected into RLT Plus buffer. Nine to eleven TCR copies' worth of Jurkat RNA were spiked into about 20,000-1,000,000 naive CD8 T cell samples to test detection sensitivity. Enrichment of CD8 T cells was performed with RosetteSep CD8+ T Cell Enrichment Cocktail and Ficoll-Paque, after which ACK red cell lysis was carried out. Libraries came from PCR. This sample was sequenced with a NextSeq 500. Bulk TCR libraries were prepared as previously described, using TCR primers listed in Table S5. Total RNA was purified with the Qiagen AllPrep DNA/RNA kit. Before analysis, reads from multiple sequencing runs of one library were combined. Per the authors' processing: Reads were retained only if the reads had an exact TCR constant sequence, and the retained reads were trimmed to 150 nt and grouped according to their 12-nt molecular barcodes. Reads inside each barcode group were sub-clustered using a 15% Levenshtein threshold, and a quality-weighted consensus sequence was constructed for each RNA molecule. Non-functional sequences were removed, as were lower-count sequences one edit away from another. Based on a fit of two negative binomial distributions, barcode sub-clusters having less than 20% of the maximum read count were discarded. TCRdb cleaned the public reads at Q25 with fastp, built clones with MiXCR and kept in-frame beta chains. CDR3 protein sequences are deduplicated, and each keeps its most common genes and DNA. TCRdb's processing, not the authors', yielded these V and J calls. For this sample there are some 680,000 distinct CDR3 sequences; about 25% appear just once. The ten largest clones capture 0.78% of the sample.

As to this clonotype: This receptor's antigen is unknown. The input lacks base qualities; no much larger clone sits a single base away.

Study-level results and caveats: Clones above 20 RNA copies held over 97% of molecules in CMV-specific effector cells but under 1% in naive cells. Without barcode sub-clustering, chimeric consensus sequences inflated TCR diversity; chimeras reached as high as 47%. Highly expanded clone sizes could be underestimated if identical TCR molecules share a barcode. The naive libraries included spiked-in Jurkat TCR RNA (around nine copies' worth), and this Jurkat TCR RNA is not part of the donor repertoire. Modeling indicated roughly 3.2 TCR RNA copies recovered per cell, compared with around 10 by digital PCR, which implies a capture efficiency of around 30%. Even against a background of around 900,000 naive CD8 T cells, spiked-in Jurkat TCR RNA amounting to a single cell's worth was reported to be detectable.

This sequence originates from a human donor in good health. Some libraries in this study had Jurkat cell RNA spiked in. The V and J genes are TRBV11-2 and TRBJ2-1; the D gene is not confidently resolved. Material for sequencing was naive CD8+ T cells from blood, with Jurkat cell RNA spiked in. What the cell subset or site label conveys for this sample: FACS-sorted CD8+CD4-CCR7+CD45RA+ naive T cells. The nucleotide sequence reads as follows: TGTGCCAGCAGCTTACCCGGGCTAGTCGGGAATGAGCAGTTCTTC. This yields the protein CASSLPGLVGNEQFF.